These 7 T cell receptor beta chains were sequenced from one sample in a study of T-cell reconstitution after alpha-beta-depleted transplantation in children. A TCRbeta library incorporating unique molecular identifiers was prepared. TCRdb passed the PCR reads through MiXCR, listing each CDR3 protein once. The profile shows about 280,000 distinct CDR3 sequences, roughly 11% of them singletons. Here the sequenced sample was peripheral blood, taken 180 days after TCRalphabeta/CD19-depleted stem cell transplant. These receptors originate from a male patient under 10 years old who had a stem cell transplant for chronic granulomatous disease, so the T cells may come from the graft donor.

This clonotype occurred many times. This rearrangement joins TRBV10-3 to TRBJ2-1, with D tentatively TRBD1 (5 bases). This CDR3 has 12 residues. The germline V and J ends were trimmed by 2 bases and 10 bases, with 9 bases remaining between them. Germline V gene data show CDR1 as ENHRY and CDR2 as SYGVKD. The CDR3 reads CAISEIRAEQFF. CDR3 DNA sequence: TGTGCCATCAGTGAGATCAGGGCCGAGCAGTTCTTC.

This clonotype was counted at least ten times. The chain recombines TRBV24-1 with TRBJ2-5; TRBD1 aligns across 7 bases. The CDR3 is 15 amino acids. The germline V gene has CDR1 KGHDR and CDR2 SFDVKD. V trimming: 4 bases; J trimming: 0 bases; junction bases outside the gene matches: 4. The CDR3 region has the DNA TGTGCCACCAGTGACCAGGACAGGTACCAAGAGACCCAGTACTTC. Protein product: CATSDQDRYQETQYF.

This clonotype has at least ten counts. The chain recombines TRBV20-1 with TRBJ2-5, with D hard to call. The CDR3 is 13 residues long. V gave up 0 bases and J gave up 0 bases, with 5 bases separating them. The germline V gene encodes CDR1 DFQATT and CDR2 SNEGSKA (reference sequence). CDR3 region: CSARETNQETQYF. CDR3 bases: TGCAGTGCTAGAGAAACCAACCAAGAGACCCAGTACTTC.

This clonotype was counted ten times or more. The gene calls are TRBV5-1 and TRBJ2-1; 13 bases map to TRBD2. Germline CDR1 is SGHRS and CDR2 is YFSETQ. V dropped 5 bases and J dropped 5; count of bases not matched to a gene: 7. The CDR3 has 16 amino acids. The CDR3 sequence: CASSYSGTSGNNEQFF. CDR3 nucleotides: TGCGCCAGCAGTTACTCCGGGACTAGCGGGAACAATGAGCAGTTCTTC. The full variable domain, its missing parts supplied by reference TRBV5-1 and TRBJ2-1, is KAGVTQTPRYLIKTRGQQVTLSCSPISGHRSVSWYQQTPGQGLQFLFEYFSETQRNKGNFPGRFSGRQFSNSRSEMNVSTLELGDSALYLCASSYSGTSGNNEQFFGPGTRLTVL.

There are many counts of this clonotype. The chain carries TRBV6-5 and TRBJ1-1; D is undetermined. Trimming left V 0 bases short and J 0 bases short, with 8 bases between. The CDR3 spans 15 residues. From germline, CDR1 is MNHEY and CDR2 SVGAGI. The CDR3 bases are TGTGCCAGCAGTTACTCGAGAGTGGTGAACACTGAAGCTTTCTTT. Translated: CASSYSRVVNTEAFF.

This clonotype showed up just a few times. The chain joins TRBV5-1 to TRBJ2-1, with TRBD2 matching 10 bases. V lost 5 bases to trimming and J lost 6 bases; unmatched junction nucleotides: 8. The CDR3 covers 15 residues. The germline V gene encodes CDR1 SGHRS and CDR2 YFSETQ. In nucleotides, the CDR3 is TGCGCCAGCAGTATCGTTACTAGCGGGGCCAATGAGCAGTTCTTC. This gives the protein CASSIVTSGANEQFF.

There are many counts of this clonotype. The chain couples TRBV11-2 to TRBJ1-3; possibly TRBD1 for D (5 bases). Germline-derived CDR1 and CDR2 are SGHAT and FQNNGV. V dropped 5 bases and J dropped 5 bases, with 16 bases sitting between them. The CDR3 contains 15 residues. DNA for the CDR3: TGTGCCAGCAGCCCAGGGCCGTCCGGTCGAAACACCATATATTTT. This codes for CASSPGPSGRNTIYF.